Below are 28 T cell receptor beta chains sequenced from a single sample in a study of blood T cell repertoires in COVID-19. Data came from immunoSEQ multiplex PCR; TCRdb stores just in-frame clones and leaves some out. This table holds 350,000 to 450,000 clones, approximately 90% found once. The source material was PBMCs or T cells enriched from blood (not recorded which). Receptors originate from a man aged 25 to 45 who had recovered from COVID-19.

The V gene is TRBV5-6, the J gene TRBJ2-7; D is perhaps TRBD2 (5 bases). Germline V gene data show CDR1 as SGHDT and CDR2 as YYEEEE. This CDR3 is built from 11 residues. V shed 7 bases and J shed 8 bases, with 13 bases lying between them. As DNA, the CDR3 is TGTGCCAGCGGCATAGGGAGAAAGCAGTACTTC. Protein product: CASGIGRKQYF.

V gene TRBV18 combines with J gene TRBJ2-2, with TRBD1 identical over 7 bases. Germline loops: CDR1 KGHSH, CDR2 LQKENI. Trimming at V came to 4 bases and at J to 4 bases, leaving 9 bases not matched to a gene. The CDR3 has 16 amino acids. CDR3 in amino acids: CASSLSGTAVTGELFF. The CDR3 DNA reads as TGTGCCAGCTCACTTTCCGGGACAGCGGTCACCGGGGAGCTGTTTTTT.

The chain is built from TRBV7-9 and TRBJ2-1; D might be TRBD2 (6 bases). V was clipped by 4 bases and J by 2 bases, with 12 bases between them. This CDR3 spans 15 amino acids. CDR1 and CDR2 from the germline V gene are SEHNR and FQNEAQ (reference sequence). The CDR3 loop is CASSYRDSAYNEQFF. In DNA, the CDR3 is TGTGCCAGCAGCTACCGGGACTCCGCCTACAATGAGCAGTTCTTC.

This chain joins TRBV5-1 and TRBJ2-3; D is perhaps TRBD2 (6 bases). V was shortened by 0 bases and J by 4 bases, with 21 bases between the two germline ends. This CDR3 has 18 amino acids. CDR1 SGHRS and CDR2 YFSETQ come from the germline V gene. The CDR3 is CASSLAALGTRGADTQYF. In nucleotides, the CDR3 is TGCGCCAGCAGCTTGGCCGCGTTGGGGACTCGAGGGGCAGATACGCAGTATTTT.

As DNA, the CDR3 is TGCAGCGTTGAGTCGTGGAGTTCCTACAATGAGCAGTTCTTC. Translation: CSVESWSSYNEQFF. The V gene is TRBV29-1, the J gene TRBJ2-1, with unresolved D. Germline CDR1 is SQVTM and CDR2 is ANQGSEA. The CDR3 covers 14 residues. V lost 3 bases to trimming and J lost 1 base, with 10 bases between them.

About this clone itself: Other DNA sequences in this specimen translate into the identical CDR3. CDR3 loop: CASSLTSGQETQYF. In DNA, the CDR3 is TGCGCCAGCAGCTTGACTAGCGGACAAGAGACCCAGTACTTC. The chain is built from TRBV5-1 and TRBJ2-5; the match to TRBD2 covers 8 bases. The ends lost 1 base at V and 2 bases at J; junction bases unmatched: 1. Germline V gene sequence: CDR1 SGHRS, CDR2 YFSETQ. There are 14 residues in the CDR3.

In this sample, this clone turned up once. The V gene is TRBV29-1, the J gene TRBJ2-7; 7 bases map to TRBD1. This CDR3 comprises 14 residues. The germline CDR1 and CDR2 sequences are SQVTM and ANQGSEA. V lost 4 bases, J lost 3 bases, and 9 bases stayed unmatched. CDR3 sequence reads: CSVALGQFHYEQYF. The CDR3 nucleotides are TGCAGCGTTGCTTTGGGACAGTTCCACTACGAGCAGTACTTC.

The genes are TRBV7-9 and TRBJ2-7; 11 bases align to TRBD1. The germline V gene encodes CDR1 SEHNR and CDR2 FQNEAQ (reference sequence). Trimming took 0 bases from V and 6 from J; bases not matched to a gene: 7. The CDR3 covers 16 residues. The CDR3 protein is CASSLAGQGALREQYF. The CDR3 DNA follows: TGTGCCAGCAGCTTAGCCGGACAGGGGGCCCTACGCGAGCAGTACTTC.

The CDR3 sequence: CAAVGLPGDEQFF. DNA for the CDR3: TGTGCCGCGGTCGGCCTACCCGGTGATGAGCAGTTCTTC. The chain joins TRBV10-3 to TRBJ2-1, with D uncertain. This CDR3 is 13 amino acids long. Trimming cost V 11 bases and J 8 bases, with 19 bases left between them. Per germline, CDR1 ENHRY and CDR2 SYGVKD.

The chain links TRBV10-2 to TRBJ2-3; unclear D gene. Deletions cut 5 bases from V and 2 bases from J, with 8 bases between. The CDR3 contains 13 residues. Germline V gene sequence: CDR1 WSHSY, CDR2 SAAADI. The CDR3 sequence: CASSPYSTDTQYF. The CDR3 region has the DNA TGCGCCAGCAGTCCCTACTCCACAGATACGCAGTATTTT.

This clone was counted only a few times. The chain is built from TRBV7-9 and TRBJ2-7; 9 bases line up with TRBD1. The germline V gene has CDR1 SEHNR and CDR2 FQNEAQ (reference sequence). With 1 base clipped from V and 5 bases from J, the junction kept 6 bases outside the gene matches. CDR3 size: 15 residues. Here the CDR3 reads CASSLGDREGDEQYF. CDR3 DNA sequence: TGTGCCAGCAGCTTAGGGGACAGGGAAGGGGACGAGCAGTACTTC.

The rearrangement joins TRBV29-1 to TRBJ1-1, with a possible D match to TRBD1 (6 bases). CDR1 and CDR2 (germline): SQVTM, ANQGSEA. V was clipped by 5 bases and J by 3 bases, with 13 bases between them. This CDR3 is 13 amino acids long. The DNA of the CDR3 is TGCAGCGTTCACAGGGTTGAGGACACTGAAGCTTTCTTT. Its translation: CSVHRVEDTEAFF.

V gene TRBV3-1 (or the pseudogene TRBV3-2) combines with J gene TRBJ2-3; 16 nucleotides align to TRBD2. J was trimmed by 6 bases and V by 5 bases; bases with no gene match: 2. Germline loops: CDR1 LGHDT, CDR2 YNNKEL (reference sequence). The CDR3 runs to 15 residues. CDR3 protein: CASSSGLAGGDTQYF. The CDR3 DNA follows: TGTGCCAGCAGCTCGGGACTAGCGGGAGGGGATACGCAGTATTTT.

This sequence joins TRBV7-8 and TRBJ2-1, with D possibly matching TRBD1 (6 bases). The V gene's germline CDR1 is SGHVS and CDR2 FQNEAQ. This CDR3 region has 14 residues. The V end was cut by 2 bases, the J end by 4 bases, with 9 bases between. The CDR3 sequence is CASSLIRGYNEQFF. The CDR3 coding sequence is TGTGCCAGCAGCTTAATAAGGGGGTACAATGAGCAGTTCTTC. The full variable domain, in which reference TRBV7-8 and TRBJ2-1 provide the parts outside the CDR3, is GAGVSQSPRYKVAKRGQDVALRCDPISGHVSLFWYQQALGQGPEFLTYFQNEAQLDKSGLPSDRFFAERPEGSVSTLKIQRTQQEDSAVYLCASSLIRGYNEQFFGPGTRLTVL.

V and J are TRBV10-3 and TRBJ2-5; 9 bases match TRBD2. CDR3 length: 16 amino acids. The V gene end was trimmed by 4 bases and the J gene end by 1 base; junction bases not matched to a gene: 7. Germline-derived CDR1 and CDR2 are ENHRY and SYGVKD. CDR3: CAISVGLAGIQETQYF. CDR3 in DNA: TGTGCCATCAGTGTAGGGCTAGCGGGGATCCAAGAGACCCAGTACTTC.

This clone came up once. The chain couples TRBV28 to TRBJ2-1, with D perhaps matching TRBD2 (5 bases). Germline-derived CDR1 and CDR2 are MDHEN and SYDVKM. The CDR3 loop spans 14 amino acids. With 2 bases removed from V and 7 bases from J, the gap between germline ends came to 12 bases. The CDR3 is CASSLGRAANEQFF. CDR3 in DNA: TGTGCCAGCAGTTTAGGGCGGGCCGCTAATGAGCAGTTCTTC.

V is TRBV12-3 or TRBV12-4 and J is TRBJ2-7; TRBD2 agrees at 8 bases. There are 12 residues in the CDR3. The junction had 6 bases not matched to a gene; V was cut back by 5 bases and J by 9 bases. In DNA form, the CDR3 reads TGTGCCAGCAGTGCCGGGACTAGTGGGCAGTACTTC. Translating it yields CASSAGTSGQYF.

A single count supports this clone. CDR3 residues: CASGRGAGTGDSGANVLTF. The CDR3 nucleotides read TGTGCTAGTGGCCGGGGGGCCGGGACAGGGGACTCTGGGGCCAACGTCCTGACTTTC. The genes are TRBV12-5 and TRBJ2-6, with 10 bases fitting TRBD1. There are 19 residues in the CDR3. Trimming at V came to 6 bases and at J to 0 bases, leaving 11 bases not matched to a gene. Germline V gene data show CDR1 as LGHNT and CDR2 as FRNRAP.

This clone was found a few times. The chain employs TRBV19 and TRBJ1-3; D ambiguous. The CDR3 is 13 residues long. Per the germline V gene, CDR1 is LNHDA and CDR2 is SQIVND (reference sequence). Trimming cost V 4 bases and J 2 bases, with 6 bases left between them. Written as DNA, the CDR3 is TGTGCCAGTAGTACCGTAGCTGGAAACACCATATATTTT. It yields the protein CASSTVAGNTIYF.

This clone was counted a few times. The J gene is TRBJ1-5, the V gene TRBV19; 7 bases line up with TRBD1. The length of the CDR3 is 16 residues. Looked up from germline, CDR1 is LNHDA and CDR2 is SQIVND (reference sequence). The J segment lost 2 bases and the V segment lost 5 bases, leaving 9 bases of the junction unmatched. The CDR3 region is CASSPPGTVGNQPQHF. In DNA form, the CDR3 reads TGTGCCAGTAGTCCCCCCGGGACAGTCGGCAATCAGCCCCAGCATTTT.

The rearrangement links TRBV5-1 to TRBJ1-1, with 9 nucleotides matching TRBD1. Germline V gene data show CDR1 as SGHRS and CDR2 as YFSETQ. The CDR3 is 14 residues long. Trimming cost V 4 bases and J 6 bases; bases outside gene matches: 7. CDR3 region: CASSPGTGFPEAFF. CDR3 in DNA: TGCGCCAGCAGCCCCGGGACAGGGTTCCCTGAAGCTTTCTTT. Together with reference TRBV5-1 and TRBJ1-1, the CDR3 gives the full variable domain: KAGVTQTPRYLIKTRGQQVTLSCSPISGHRSVSWYQQTPGQGLQFLFEYFSETQRNKGNFPGRFSGRQFSNSRSEMNVSTLELGDSALYLCASSPGTGFPEAFFGQGTRLTVV.

The chain uses TRBV5-1 and TRBJ2-3; D uncertain. V was cut by 3 bases and J by 6 bases, with 11 bases left in between. This CDR3 region has 13 residues. Germline CDR1 and CDR2: SGHRS and YFSETQ. DNA for the CDR3: TGCGCCAGCAGCTCGCGCCCTAGTGATACGCAGTATTTT. As protein: CASSSRPSDTQYF.

The chain uses TRBV2 and TRBJ1-2; D is unresolved. Trimming stripped 3 bases from V and 4 bases from J, with 12 bases between. Per the germline V gene, CDR1 is SNHLY and CDR2 is FYNNEI. There are 14 residues in the CDR3. CDR3 coding DNA: TGTGCCAGCAGTGATAACTCCGTCGGCTATGGCTACACCTTC. Translation gives CASSDNSVGYGYTF.

The rearrangement joins TRBV5-1 to TRBJ1-2; 9 positions match TRBD1. CDR1 and CDR2 (germline): SGHRS, YFSETQ. Unmatched junction bases numbered 5, after V lost 4 bases and J lost 4 bases. The CDR3 covers 14 residues. The CDR3, as DNA: TGCGCCAGCAGCGTAGGGACAGGGCCCTATGGCTACACCTTC. As protein: CASSVGTGPYGYTF. Full variable domain (outside the CDR3, taken from reference TRBV5-1 and TRBJ1-2): KAGVTQTPRYLIKTRGQQVTLSCSPISGHRSVSWYQQTPGQGLQFLFEYFSETQRNKGNFPGRFSGRQFSNSRSEMNVSTLELGDSALYLCASSVGTGPYGYTFGSGTRLTVV.

This clone was recorded once. V is TRBV12-2 and J is TRBJ1-1. TRBV12-2 constitutes a pseudogene. The CDR3 totals 16 residues. The CDR3 loop reads CASRTISTGVGTEAFF. CDR3 DNA sequence: TGTGCAAGTCGCACTATTTCGACGGGGGTTGGGACTGAAGCTTTCTTT.

The rearrangement joins TRBV19 to TRBJ1-1; 8 bases line up with TRBD1. From germline, CDR1 is LNHDA and CDR2 SQIVND (reference sequence). CDR3 size: 15 residues. The V segment lost 1 base and the J segment 4 bases; nucleotides outside the gene matches: 5. The chain's CDR3 is CASSIGLQGATEAFF. CDR3 DNA sequence: TGTGCCAGTAGTATAGGCCTCCAGGGGGCCACTGAAGCTTTCTTT.

Notes on this clone: The identical CDR3 is also encoded by other nucleotide sequences in the sample. The genes are TRBV9 and TRBJ1-5; D is unclear. V was pared by 0 bases and J by 4 bases, with 8 bases between. CDR3 size: 14 residues. Germline assignment: CDR1 SGDLS and CDR2 YYNGEE. This chain's CDR3 is CASSVGGSNQPQHF. In DNA, the CDR3 is TGTGCCAGCAGCGTAGGTGGCAGTAATCAGCCCCAGCATTTT.

The rearrangement joins TRBV19 to TRBJ1-1; 7 positions agree with TRBD1. The V gene's germline CDR1 is LNHDA and CDR2 SQIVND (reference sequence). This CDR3 is 13 amino acids long. Germline trimming cut 8 bases from V and 1 base from J; bases unmatched to any gene: 4. CDR3 region: CASVGQANTEAFF. In DNA form, the CDR3 reads TGTGCCAGTGTTGGACAGGCGAACACTGAAGCTTTCTTT.